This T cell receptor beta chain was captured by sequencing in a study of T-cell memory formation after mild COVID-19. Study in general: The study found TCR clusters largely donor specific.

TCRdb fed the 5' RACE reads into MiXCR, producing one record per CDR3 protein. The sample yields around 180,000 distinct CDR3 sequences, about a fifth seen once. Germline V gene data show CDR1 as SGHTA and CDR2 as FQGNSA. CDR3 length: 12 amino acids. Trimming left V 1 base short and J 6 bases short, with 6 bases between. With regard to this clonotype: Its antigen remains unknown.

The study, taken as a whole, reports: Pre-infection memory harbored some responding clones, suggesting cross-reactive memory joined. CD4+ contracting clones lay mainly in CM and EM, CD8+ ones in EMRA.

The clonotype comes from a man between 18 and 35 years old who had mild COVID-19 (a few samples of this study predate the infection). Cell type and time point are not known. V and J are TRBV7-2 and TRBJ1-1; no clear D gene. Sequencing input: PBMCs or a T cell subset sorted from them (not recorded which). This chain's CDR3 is CASSLEAAEAFF. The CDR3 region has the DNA TGTGCCAGCAGCTTAGAAGCCGCTGAAGCTTTCTTT.